This T cell receptor beta chain was identified during a study of cytomegalovirus exposure and HLA in healthy donors. Looking at the study overall: Early release data held 80 million to 100 million unique TCRs from HLA-typed donors.

The V and J ends lost 5 bases and 7 bases respectively, with 13 bases between them. The CDR3 consists of 14 residues. Germline V CDR1 and CDR2: SGDLS, YYNGEE. This clone was observed a handful of times. PCR was performed using 60 Vbeta and 13 Jbeta primers. TCRdb's table, derived via immunoSEQ multiplex PCR, lists solely in-frame clones and lacks some. The sample gives 130,000 or so clones, approximately 77% of which show up once; roughly 1.3% is in the top ten. The clonotype comes from a woman aged 40 to 55 in good health and CMV-seronegative. The chain couples TRBV9 to TRBJ1-6; D is unresolved. Sequencing was carried out using PBMCs. The CDR3 loop reads CASSEEAVNSPLHF. DNA for the CDR3: TGTGCCAGCAGTGAAGAGGCGGTGAATTCACCCCTCCACTTT.